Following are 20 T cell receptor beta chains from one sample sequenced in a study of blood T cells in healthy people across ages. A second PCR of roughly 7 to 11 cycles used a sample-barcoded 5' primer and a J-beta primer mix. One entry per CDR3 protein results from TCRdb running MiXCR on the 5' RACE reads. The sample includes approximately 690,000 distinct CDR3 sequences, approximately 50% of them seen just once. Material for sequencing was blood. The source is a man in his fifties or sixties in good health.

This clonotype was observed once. The CDR3 spells CASSLGVSGTSGEETQYF. The CDR3, as DNA: TGCGCCAGCAGCTTGGGGGTCTCCGGGACTAGCGGGGAAGAGACCCAGTACTTC. The V and J genes are TRBV5-1 and TRBJ2-7, with 13 bases lining up with TRBD2. The DNA end favors TRBJ2-5, so the J call may be wrong. Germline V gene sequence: CDR1 SGHRS, CDR2 YFSETQ. This CDR3 contains 18 residues.

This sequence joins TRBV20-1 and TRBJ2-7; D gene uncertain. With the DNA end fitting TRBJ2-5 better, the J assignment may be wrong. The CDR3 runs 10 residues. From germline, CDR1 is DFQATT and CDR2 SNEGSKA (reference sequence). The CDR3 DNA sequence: TGCAGTGCGTACGGGGAGACCCAGTACTTC. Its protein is CSAYGETQYF.

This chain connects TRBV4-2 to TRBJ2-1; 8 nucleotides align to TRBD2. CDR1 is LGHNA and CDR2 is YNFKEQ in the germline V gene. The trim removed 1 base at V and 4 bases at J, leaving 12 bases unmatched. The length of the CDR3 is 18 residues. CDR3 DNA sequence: TGTGCCAGCAGCCAAGCCCGGGGTAGCGGGGCTATTTACAATGAGCAGTTCTTC. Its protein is CASSQARGSGAIYNEQFF.

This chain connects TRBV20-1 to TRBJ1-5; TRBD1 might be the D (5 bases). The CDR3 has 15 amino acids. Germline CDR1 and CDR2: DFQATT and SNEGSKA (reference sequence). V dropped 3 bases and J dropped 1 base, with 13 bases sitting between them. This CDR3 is CSARGRRGSNQPQHF. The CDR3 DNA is TGCAGTGCTAGGGGCCGCCGGGGGAGCAATCAGCCCCAGCATTTT.

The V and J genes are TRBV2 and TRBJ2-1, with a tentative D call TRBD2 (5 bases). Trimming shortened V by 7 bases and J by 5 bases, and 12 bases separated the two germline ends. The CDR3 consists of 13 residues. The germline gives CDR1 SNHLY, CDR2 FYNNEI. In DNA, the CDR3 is TGTGCCAGCATTAGGCTAGCAAACAATGAGCAGTTCTTC. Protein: CASIRLANNEQFF. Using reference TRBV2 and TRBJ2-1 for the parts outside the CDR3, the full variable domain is EPEVTQTPSHQVTQMGQEVILRCVPISNHLYFYWYRQILGQKVEFLVSFYNNEISEKSEIFDDQFSVERPDGSNFTLKIRSTKLEDSAMYFCASIRLANNEQFFGPGTRLTVL.

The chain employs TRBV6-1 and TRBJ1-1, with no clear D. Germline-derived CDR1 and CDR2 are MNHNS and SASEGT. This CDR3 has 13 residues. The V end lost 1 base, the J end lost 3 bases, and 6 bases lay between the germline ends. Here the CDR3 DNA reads TGTGCCAGCAGTGAAGGCCCCTACACTGAAGCTTTCTTT. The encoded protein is CASSEGPYTEAFF.

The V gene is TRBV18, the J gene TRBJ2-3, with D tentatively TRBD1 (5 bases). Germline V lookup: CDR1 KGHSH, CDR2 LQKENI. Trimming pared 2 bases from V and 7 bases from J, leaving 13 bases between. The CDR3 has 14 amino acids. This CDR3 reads CASSPGVREHTQYF. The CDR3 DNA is TGTGCCAGCTCACCAGGAGTCAGGGAACATACGCAGTATTTT.

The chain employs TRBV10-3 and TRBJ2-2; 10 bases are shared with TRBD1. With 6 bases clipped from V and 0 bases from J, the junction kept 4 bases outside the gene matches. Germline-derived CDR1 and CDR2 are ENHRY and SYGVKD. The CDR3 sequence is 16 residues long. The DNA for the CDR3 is TGTGCCATCAGGCTGACAGGGGGCGCGAACACCGGGGAGCTGTTTTTT. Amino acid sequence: CAIRLTGGANTGELFF.

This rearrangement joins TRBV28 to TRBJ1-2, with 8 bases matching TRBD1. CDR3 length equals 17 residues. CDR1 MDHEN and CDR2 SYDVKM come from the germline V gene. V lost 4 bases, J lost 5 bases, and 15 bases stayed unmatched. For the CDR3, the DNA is TGTGCCAGCAGTTCCCCTTCTACACAGGGGGTGCGGTATGGCTACACCTTC. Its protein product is CASSSPSTQGVRYGYTF.

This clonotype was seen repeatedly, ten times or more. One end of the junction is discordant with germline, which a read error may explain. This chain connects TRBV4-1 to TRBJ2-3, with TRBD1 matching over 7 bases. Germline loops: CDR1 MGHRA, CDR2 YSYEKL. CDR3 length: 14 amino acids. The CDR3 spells CASSQGGGTDTQYF. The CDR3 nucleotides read TGTGCCAGCAGCCAAGGGGGCGGCACAGATACGCAGTATTTT.

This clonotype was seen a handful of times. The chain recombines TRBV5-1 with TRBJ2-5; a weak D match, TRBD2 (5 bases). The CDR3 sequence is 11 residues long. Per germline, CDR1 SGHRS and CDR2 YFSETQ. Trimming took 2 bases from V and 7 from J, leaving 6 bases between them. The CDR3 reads CASSFEGTQYF. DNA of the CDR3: TGCGCCAGCAGCTTCGAGGGGACCCAGTACTTC.

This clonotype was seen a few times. CDR3: CASSQPLAGAETQYF. CDR3 in DNA: TGTGCCAGCAGCCAACCTCTAGCGGGGGCGGAGACCCAGTACTTC. This rearrangement joins TRBV7-2 to TRBJ2-5, with 10 bases lining up with TRBD2. The CDR3 contains 15 residues. Germline CDR1 is SGHTA and CDR2 is FQGNSA. The ends lost 5 bases at V and 5 bases at J; junction bases unmatched: 8.

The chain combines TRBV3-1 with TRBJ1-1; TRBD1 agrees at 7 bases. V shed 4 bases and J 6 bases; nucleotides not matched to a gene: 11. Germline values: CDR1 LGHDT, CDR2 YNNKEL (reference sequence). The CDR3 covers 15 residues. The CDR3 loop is CASSPRAGQGAEAFF. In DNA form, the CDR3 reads TGTGCCAGCAGCCCAAGGGCAGGGCAGGGGGCTGAAGCTTTCTTT.

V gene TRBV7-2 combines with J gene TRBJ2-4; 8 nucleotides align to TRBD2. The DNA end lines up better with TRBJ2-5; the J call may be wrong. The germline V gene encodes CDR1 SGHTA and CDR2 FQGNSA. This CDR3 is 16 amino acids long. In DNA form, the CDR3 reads TGTGCCAGCAGCTTTCAACGGGGGGGTCGCGTGGAGACCCAGTACTTC. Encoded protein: CASSFQRGGRVETQYF.

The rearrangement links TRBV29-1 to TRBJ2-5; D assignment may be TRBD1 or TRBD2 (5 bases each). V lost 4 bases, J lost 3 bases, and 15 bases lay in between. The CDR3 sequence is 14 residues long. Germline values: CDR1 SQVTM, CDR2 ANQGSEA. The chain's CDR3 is CSVARDGRKETQYF. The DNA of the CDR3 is TGCAGCGTTGCCCGGGACGGCCGAAAAGAGACCCAGTACTTC.

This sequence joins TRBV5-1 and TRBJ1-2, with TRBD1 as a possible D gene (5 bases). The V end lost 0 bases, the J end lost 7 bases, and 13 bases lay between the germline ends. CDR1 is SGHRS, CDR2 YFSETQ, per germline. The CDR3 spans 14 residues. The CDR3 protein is CASSLDGVGAGYTF. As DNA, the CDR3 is TGCGCCAGCAGCTTGGATGGGGTAGGGGCTGGCTACACCTTC.

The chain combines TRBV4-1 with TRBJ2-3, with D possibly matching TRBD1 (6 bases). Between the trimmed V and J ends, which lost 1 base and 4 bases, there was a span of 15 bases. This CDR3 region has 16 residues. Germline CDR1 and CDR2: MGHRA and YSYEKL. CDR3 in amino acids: CASSQGAQGGADTQYF. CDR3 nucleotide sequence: TGCGCCAGCAGCCAAGGGGCACAGGGCGGCGCAGATACGCAGTATTTT.

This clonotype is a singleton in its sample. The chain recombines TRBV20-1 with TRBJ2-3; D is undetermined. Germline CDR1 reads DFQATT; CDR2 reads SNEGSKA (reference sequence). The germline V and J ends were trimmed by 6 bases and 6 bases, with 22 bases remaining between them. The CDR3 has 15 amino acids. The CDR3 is CSAPVARNSPDTQYF. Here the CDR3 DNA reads TGCAGTGCGCCAGTGGCGCGAAACTCCCCGGATACGCAGTATTTT.

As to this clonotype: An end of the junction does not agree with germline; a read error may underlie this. The CDR3 region is CAISEGGRGGLFF. The CDR3, as DNA: TGTGCCATCAGTGAGGGTGGCAGAGGGGGGCTGTTTTTT. This chain uses TRBV10-3 with TRBJ2-2; possible D gene TRBD1, 6 bases. CDR1 ENHRY and CDR2 SYGVKD come from the germline V gene. CDR3 length: 13 residues.

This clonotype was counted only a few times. In DNA form, the CDR3 reads TGTGCCAGCAGCCCGGACAGCCCCAATTCACCCCTCCACTTT. Its translation is CASSPDSPNSPLHF. The chain recombines TRBV5-6 with TRBJ1-6, with D maybe TRBD1 (6 bases). V lost 4 bases to trimming and J lost 7 bases, with 12 bases between them. The CDR3 spans 14 residues. CDR1 and CDR2 from the germline V gene are SGHDT and YYEEEE.